The source of this TCR beta chain is a study of somatic mutations in cytotoxic T cells in rheumatoid arthritis. Study-level information: Flow sorting at nearly 100% purity was applied to some V beta antibody-stained T-cell populations, which included V beta1+ cells sequenced for TCRB. Study results and limitations: A largest CD8+ clone above 20% of CD8+ cells occurred in about an eighth of the roughly 65 patients. Age-matched healthy controls and rheumatoid arthritis patients had CD8+ T-cell clonality that did not differ significantly.

In the case of this clone: Its antigen remains unidentified.

Generated by immunoSEQ multiplex PCR, the TCRdb table keeps only in-frame clones and is missing some. The table has roughly 9,300 clones, 85% to 95% seen once. CDR3 length: 11 amino acids. V was trimmed by 4 bases and J by 4 bases, leaving 5 bases between them. Germline values: CDR1 MNHEY, CDR2 SMNVEV (reference sequence). The rearrangement links TRBV27 to TRBJ2-7; D not resolved. Sequenced material: CD8+ T cells sorted from blood. This clonotype was sampled from a woman younger than 35 with rheumatoid arthritis. The CDR3: CASSSMYEQYF. The CDR3 region has the DNA TGTGCCAGCAGTTCTATGTACGAGCAGTACTTC.